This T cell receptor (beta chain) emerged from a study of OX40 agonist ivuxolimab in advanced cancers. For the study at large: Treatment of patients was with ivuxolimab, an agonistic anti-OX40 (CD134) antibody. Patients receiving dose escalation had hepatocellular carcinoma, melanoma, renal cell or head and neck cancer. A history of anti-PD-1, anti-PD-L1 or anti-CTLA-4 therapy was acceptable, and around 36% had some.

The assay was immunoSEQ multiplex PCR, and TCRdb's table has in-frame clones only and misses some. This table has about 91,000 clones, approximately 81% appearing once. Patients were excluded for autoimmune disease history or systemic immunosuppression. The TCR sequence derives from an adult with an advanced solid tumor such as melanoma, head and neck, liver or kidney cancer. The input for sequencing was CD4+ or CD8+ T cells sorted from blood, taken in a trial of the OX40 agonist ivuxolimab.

The CDR3 protein is CASSLVSGSYNEQFF. The CDR3 DNA sequence: TGTGCCAGCAGCTTAGTTAGCGGTTCCTACAATGAGCAGTTCTTC. The V gene is TRBV7-9, the J gene TRBJ2-1, with D tentatively TRBD2 (6 bases). The germline gives CDR1 SEHNR, CDR2 FQNEAQ (reference sequence). V shed 1 base and J shed 1 base, with 8 bases lying between them. There are 15 residues in the CDR3.